This T cell receptor beta chain was profiled in a study of cytomegalovirus exposure and HLA in healthy donors. Study-wide findings and caveats: Common viral pathogens (according to a later analysis) appeared linked to several of the most significant clusters. It was in a later analysis that TCR association rates were seen to vary by HLA locus, highest for DRB1 and lowest for HLA-C.

A word on this clone: The antigen is undetermined.

The CDR3 has 14 amino acids. V trimming: 4 bases; J trimming: 4 bases; junction bases outside the gene matches: 6. CDR1 is SGDLS and CDR2 is YYNGEE in the germline V gene. Both 60 Vbeta primers and 13 Jbeta primers went into the PCR. Here immunoSEQ multiplex PCR was the method, and the copy in TCRdb shows in-frame clones only, minus some. Here the sample spans 170,000 or so clones, roughly 78% being singletons. The V gene is TRBV9, the J gene TRBJ2-5; 8 bases map to TRBD1. The sequence derives from a woman in her 50s in good health and CMV-seropositive. Sequenced: PBMCs. The CDR3 bases are TGTGCCAGCAGCCTCGGCCAGGGGGCAGAGACCCAGTACTTC. Encoded protein: CASSLGQGAETQYF.